The following is a T cell receptor beta chain sequence with its context. This entry belongs to a study of blood T cell repertoires in COVID-19. Study overall: Sample material is recorded as cDNA or gDNA derived from T cells, B-cell-depleted T cells, or PBMCs.

As processed by the authors: From reference gene primer amplification, estimates of nucleated cell counts were derived. Here immunoSEQ multiplex PCR was the method, and the copy in TCRdb shows in-frame clones only, minus some. From that table come the V and J calls and clone size; the DNA was used to work out D and trimming. This table holds some 500,000 clones, 70% to 90% found once. Germline-derived CDR1 and CDR2 are KGHDR and SFDVKD. The CDR3 totals 15 residues. J gave up 2 bases and V 3 bases, and 5 bases lay outside the gene matches. One Seattle source followed patients from active infection through their disease course.

The source material was peripheral blood. This chain connects TRBV24-1 to TRBJ1-1; 7 positions agree with TRBD1. This TCR derives from a woman aged 45 to 65 with COVID-19, enrolled during active disease. The CDR3 sequence: CATSDTRTGNTEAFF. The DNA of the CDR3 is TGTGCCACCAGTGATACACGGACAGGAAACACTGAAGCTTTCTTT.